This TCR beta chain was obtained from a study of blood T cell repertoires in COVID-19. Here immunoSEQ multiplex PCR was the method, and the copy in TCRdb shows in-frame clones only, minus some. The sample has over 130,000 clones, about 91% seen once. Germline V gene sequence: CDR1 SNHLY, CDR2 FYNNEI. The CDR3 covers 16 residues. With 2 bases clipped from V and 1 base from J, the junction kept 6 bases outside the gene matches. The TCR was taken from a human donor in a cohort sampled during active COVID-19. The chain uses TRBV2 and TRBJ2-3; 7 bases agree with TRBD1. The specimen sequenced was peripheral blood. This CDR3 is CASSEREGGGTDTQYF. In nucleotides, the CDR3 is TGTGCCAGCAGTGAACGAGAAGGGGGCGGCACAGATACGCAGTATTTT.